This TCR beta chain was found in a study of relationships among human T cell subsets. A remark on this clonotype: Antigen: not known.

The J segment lost 1 base and the V segment lost 6 bases, leaving 6 bases of the junction unmatched. In germline, CDR1 is WSHSY, CDR2 SAAADI. This CDR3 is built from 15 residues. Study-wide results and limits: A CD4+CD8+ double-positive population could not be excluded by bead sorting. Th1, Th2 and regulatory T cells shared many CDR3 sequences.

Semiquantitative ARM-PCR amplified T cell receptor alpha and beta CDR3 regions from mRNA. ARM-PCR used tagged nested gene-specific primers, then communal superprimers for exponential amplification. Before the second round, exonuclease removed the nested primers. Using its own MiXCR run on the multiplex PCR reads, TCRdb lists one record per CDR3 protein. The sample records fewer than 16,000 distinct CDR3 sequences, roughly 64% being singletons. The sequenced sample was total T cells sorted from blood. This TCR was recovered from a man between 40 and 49 years old in good health. The chain has TRBV10-2 and TRBJ2-7, with 10 positions matching TRBD2. The CDR3 bases are TGCGCCAGCAGGGCCCTAGCGGGGGTATCCTACGAGCAGTACTTC. Protein: CASRALAGVSYEQYF.